This T cell receptor beta chain was captured in a study of vaccination and CD4 T cells after COVID-19. The time point is: late sampling 161 to 241 days after vaccination in a few convalescent patients. Specified treatment: roughly ten-day PBMC culture with coronavirus spike peptide pools or control peptides (ViraFEST assay). The V and J ends lost 8 bases and 3 bases, in that order; junction bases with no gene match: 5. Germline CDR1 and CDR2: LNHNV and YYDKDF (reference sequence). This CDR3 has 14 residues. The study sequenced cultured CD4+ T cell DNA using the Oncomine TCR Beta short-read assay. TCRdb re-called the PCR reads with MiXCR, one entry per CDR3 protein. The repertoire holds about 20,000 distinct CDR3 sequences, with less than 40% as singletons. Only a few counts were recorded for this clonotype. Its antigen is not identified.

The chain employs TRBV15 and TRBJ2-1; the match to TRBD2 covers 9 bases. The receptor comes from a human donor who had recovered from COVID-19. Sequences were derived from CD4+ T cells from blood, cultured in vitro, sampled about 7 months after SARS-CoV-2 vaccination. The CDR3 DNA reads as TGTGCCACCCATTGGCGGGAGGGCTACAATGAGCAGTTCTTC. Its translation: CATHWREGYNEQFF.